This entry lists 31 T cell receptor beta chains sequenced from one sample in a study of long-term antiretroviral therapy in people with HIV. Survey-level resolution applied to immunoSEQ assay v3.0. Sequenced by immunoSEQ multiplex PCR; TCRdb stores in-frame clones only, minus some. This sample has 15,000 to 20,000 clones, with roughly nine tenths found just once. The sequencing used unsorted PBMCs, collected 4.2 years after starting antiretroviral therapy. These receptors were obtained from a man aged 45-65 years with HIV.

The genes are TRBV14 and TRBJ1-1, with 10 positions matching TRBD1. The CDR3 spans 16 residues. Germline CDR1 and CDR2: SGHDN and FVKESK. V lost 3 bases to trimming and J lost 1 base; unmatched junction nucleotides: 5. For the CDR3, the DNA is TGTGCCAGCAGCCAGGATGGGACAGGGGCGAACACTGAAGCTTTCTTT. It yields the protein CASSQDGTGANTEAFF.

The chain carries TRBV29-1 and TRBJ1-1; D is undetermined. The V end was cut by 6 bases, the J end by 1 base, with 21 bases between. This CDR3 contains 16 residues. CDR1 and CDR2 (germline): SQVTM, ANQGSEA. CDR3 sequence reads: CSVSQSPDRQNTEAFF. DNA of the CDR3: TGCAGCGTCAGTCAATCGCCGGACCGTCAGAACACTGAAGCTTTCTTT.

V usage is TRBV2 and J usage is TRBJ2-3, with D tentatively TRBD1 (5 bases). Trimming took off 4 bases at V and 3 bases at J, with 8 bases between the two ends. The CDR3 totals 13 residues. Germline V gives CDR1 SNHLY, CDR2 FYNNEI. For the CDR3, the DNA is TGTGCCAGCAGTGTGGACACTACAGATACGCAGTATTTT. This translates into CASSVDTTDTQYF.

The V gene is TRBV19, the J gene TRBJ1-6; TRBD1 is a possible D gene (5 bases). The CDR3 extends over 16 amino acids. The V end was cut by 5 bases, the J end by 9 bases, with 20 bases between. Germline V gene sequence: CDR1 LNHDA, CDR2 SQIVND (reference sequence). CDR3 residues: CASSGLGIRGGSPLHF. The DNA of the CDR3 is TGTGCCAGTAGTGGACTCGGGATCCGGGGGGGTTCACCCCTCCACTTT.

This clone occurred a few times. V is TRBV11-2 and J is TRBJ1-3; tentative D call: TRBD1 (6 bases). This CDR3 comprises 14 residues. Trimming shortened V by 1 base and J by 4 bases, and 8 bases separated the two germline ends. In germline, CDR1 is SGHAT, CDR2 FQNNGV. The CDR3, as DNA: TGTGCCAGCAGCTTAGCCGGACAGGGAAACACCATATATTTT. Its protein product is CASSLAGQGNTIYF.

The chain carries TRBV18 and TRBJ2-7, with a tentative D call TRBD1 (5 bases). Germline assignment: CDR1 KGHSH and CDR2 LQKENI. The CDR3 totals 15 residues. V was trimmed by 8 bases and J by 2 bases, leaving 19 bases between them. For the CDR3, the DNA is TGTGCCAGCGCAACAGCGACAGACTCGGCCTACGAGCAGTACTTC. It codes for CASATATDSAYEQYF.

V gene TRBV10-3 combines with J gene TRBJ1-2; 9 bases fit TRBD1. Unmatched junction bases numbered 13, after V lost 4 bases and J lost 7 bases. Germline CDR1 ENHRY, CDR2 SYGVKD. This CDR3 comprises 16 residues. The CDR3 coding sequence is TGTGCCATCAGTGGTAGTATAACAGGGGGCGGAGGTGGCTACACCTTC. Residues: CAISGSITGGGGGYTF.

This clone has only a few counts. This chain uses TRBV30 with TRBJ1-1; the D gene is possibly TRBD1 (6 bases). Trimming removed 2 bases from V and 10 bases from J, with 17 bases in between. CDR3 length: 13 residues. Germline CDR1 is GTSNPN and CDR2 is SVGIG (reference sequence). The CDR3 sequence is CAWSLQQGRGAFF. CDR3 nucleotide sequence: TGTGCCTGGAGTTTGCAACAGGGTCGCGGAGCTTTCTTT.

This clone is hyperexpanded. The DNA of the CDR3 is TGCGCCAGCAGCTTGGAGGGGGGAACTTATGGCTACACCTTC. Encoded protein: CASSLEGGTYGYTF. The V call is TRBV5-1, the J call TRBJ1-2; TRBD1 is a possible D gene (6 bases). Between the trimmed V and J ends, which lost 0 bases and 5 bases, there was a span of 11 bases. CDR1 and CDR2 (germline): SGHRS, YFSETQ. The CDR3 extends over 14 amino acids.

The rearrangement joins TRBV18 to TRBJ1-3; unclear D gene. Trimming stripped 5 bases from V and 0 bases from J, with 5 bases between. The CDR3 contains 13 residues. From germline, CDR1 is KGHSH and CDR2 LQKENI. The CDR3 loop is CASSESSGNTIYF. Here the CDR3 DNA reads TGTGCCAGCTCAGAGAGCTCTGGAAACACCATATATTTT.

Here the CDR3 DNA reads TGCGCCAGCGGATCCAAACAGGGGAACTTCTATGGCTACACCTTC. It specifies CASGSKQGNFYGYTF. The J gene is TRBJ1-2, the V gene TRBV10-1, with 7 positions matching TRBD1. The CDR3 totals 15 residues. J was trimmed by 4 bases and V by 8 bases; bases with no gene match: 13. Germline assignment: CDR1 WNHNN and CDR2 SYGVQD (reference sequence).

The chain couples TRBV9 to TRBJ1-4, with D maybe TRBD1 (6 bases). CDR1 SGDLS and CDR2 YYNGEE come from the germline V gene. The V and J ends lost 0 bases and 2 bases respectively, with 11 bases between them. The CDR3 totals 16 residues. In DNA form, the CDR3 reads TGTGCCAGCAGCGTAGTCCCCACAGGGACTAATGAAAAACTGTTTTTT. Translation: CASSVVPTGTNEKLFF.

V usage is TRBV19 and J usage is TRBJ1-3, with D perhaps matching TRBD1 (6 bases). Germline CDR1 LNHDA, CDR2 SQIVND (reference sequence). The CDR3 totals 15 residues. Trimming cost V 4 bases and J 4 bases, with 14 bases left between them. DNA of the CDR3: TGTGCCAGTAGTACGGCTGCGGGGGCCGGAAACACCATATATTTT. This encodes CASSTAAGAGNTIYF.

The chain uses TRBV29-1 and TRBJ1-1; D uncertain. Germline CDR1 is SQVTM and CDR2 is ANQGSEA. Trimming took off 3 bases at V and 0 bases at J, with 8 bases between the two ends. CDR3 length: 13 amino acids. CDR3 sequence: CSVDDGMNTEAFF. The CDR3 DNA sequence: TGCAGCGTTGACGACGGAATGAACACTGAAGCTTTCTTT.

In this sample, this clone turned up a few times. The chain is built from TRBV18 and TRBJ1-1; 9 nucleotides line up with TRBD1. Germline loops: CDR1 KGHSH, CDR2 LQKENI. The CDR3 sequence is 14 residues long. V trimming: 3 bases; J trimming: 6 bases; junction bases outside the gene matches: 5. Here the CDR3 reads CASSPSTGGAEAFF. DNA for the CDR3: TGTGCCAGCTCACCCTCAACAGGGGGCGCTGAAGCTTTCTTT.

J is TRBJ2-7 and V is TRBV5-1, with 8 nucleotides matching TRBD1. V was clipped by 4 bases and J by 2 bases; unmatched bases: 8. The CDR3 is made up of 15 amino acids. CDR1 SGHRS and CDR2 YFSETQ come from the germline V gene. This CDR3 reads CASSPDRETTYEQYF. The CDR3 coding sequence is TGCGCCAGCAGCCCGGACAGGGAAACGACCTACGAGCAGTACTTC.

The chain uses TRBV2 and TRBJ2-7; D is possibly TRBD1 (5 bases). Trimming removed 9 bases from V and 0 bases from J, with 12 bases in between. This CDR3 has 13 amino acids. Germline V gene sequence: CDR1 SNHLY, CDR2 FYNNEI. The CDR3 region is CARQGESSYEQYF. CDR3 in DNA: TGTGCCAGGCAGGGCGAGAGCTCCTACGAGCAGTACTTC.

Here the CDR3 DNA reads TGTGCCAGCGACAGGCCCACAGATACGCAGTATTTT. It is translated as CASDRPTDTQYF. The chain recombines TRBV2 with TRBJ2-3; D perhaps matches TRBD1 (6 bases). Germline CDR1 is SNHLY and CDR2 is FYNNEI. The CDR3 spans 12 residues. Trimming shortened V by 8 bases and J by 2 bases, and 8 bases separated the two germline ends.

V gene TRBV6-5 combines with J gene TRBJ2-7, with 7 bases matching TRBD1. This CDR3 has 15 residues. The germline gives CDR1 MNHEY, CDR2 SVGAGI. Losses at the gene ends were 4 bases for V and 0 bases for J; bases not matched to a gene: 6. The CDR3 loop is CASSFQGVSSYEQYF. As DNA, the CDR3 is TGTGCCAGCAGTTTCCAGGGGGTGAGCTCCTACGAGCAGTACTTC.

The rearrangement joins TRBV5-1 to TRBJ2-7; TRBD2 aligns across 8 bases. In germline, CDR1 is SGHRS, CDR2 YFSETQ. This CDR3 region has 15 residues. The V and J ends lost 1 base and 4 bases, in that order; junction bases with no gene match: 7. CDR3 coding DNA: TGCGCCAGCAGCTTGTCTGCGGGGGGCGGGTACGAGCAGTACTTC. This gives the protein CASSLSAGGGYEQYF.

The rearrangement links TRBV12-5 to TRBJ1-6, with TRBD1 matching over 7 bases. The ends lost 5 bases at V and 6 bases at J; junction bases unmatched: 13. The CDR3 length is 17 residues. CDR1 LGHNT and CDR2 FRNRAP come from the germline V gene. This chain's CDR3 is CASGHGQADLSNSPLHF. In DNA form, the CDR3 reads TGTGCTAGTGGTCACGGACAGGCGGACCTTTCTAATTCACCCCTCCACTTT.

The genes are TRBV6-1 and TRBJ2-3, with D perhaps TRBD2 (6 bases). Trimming pared 3 bases from V and 2 bases from J, leaving 12 bases between. From germline, CDR1 is MNHNS and CDR2 SASEGT. The CDR3 consists of 15 residues. CDR3 region: CASSEGGPFTDTQYF. CDR3 nucleotides: TGTGCCAGCAGTGAGGGGGGACCCTTCACAGATACGCAGTATTTT.

V is TRBV7-9 and J is TRBJ2-1; unclear D gene. V was clipped by 2 bases and J by 7 bases, with 6 bases between them. CDR3 length: 12 residues. CDR1 is SEHNR and CDR2 is FQNEAQ in the germline V gene (reference sequence). In nucleotides, the CDR3 is TGTGCCAGCAGCTTAAAAGGAAATGAGCAGTTCTTC. This encodes CASSLKGNEQFF.

The chain is built from TRBV6-6 and TRBJ1-1, with D unresolved. V was cut by 7 bases and J by 4 bases, with 13 bases left in between. The CDR3 extends over 13 amino acids. Germline values: CDR1 MNHNY, CDR2 SVGAGI (reference sequence). DNA of the CDR3: TGTGCCAGCATTAGGGTGGGTTCCACTGAAGCTTTCTTT. This codes for CASIRVGSTEAFF.

This chain joins TRBV29-1 and TRBJ1-3; D gene uncertain. The CDR3 contains 12 residues. Trimming cost V 2 bases and J 4 bases, with 6 bases left between them. Germline V CDR1 and CDR2: SQVTM, ANQGSEA. The CDR3 nucleotides read TGCAGCGTTGAAAGCAGGGGAAACACCATATATTTT. Translated, it gives CSVESRGNTIYF.

The chain links TRBV7-2 to TRBJ2-7, with unresolved D. Trimming shortened V by 0 bases and J by 2 bases, and 8 bases separated the two germline ends. CDR1 and CDR2 (germline): SGHTA, FQGNSA. CDR3 length: 14 residues. CDR3: CASSLARHPYEQYF. CDR3 in DNA: TGTGCCAGCAGCTTAGCGCGCCACCCCTACGAGCAGTACTTC.

The rearrangement joins TRBV5-1 to TRBJ1-1; D might be TRBD1 (5 bases). V shed 0 bases and J shed 5 bases, with 14 bases lying between them. The CDR3 runs to 15 residues. Germline V CDR1 and CDR2: SGHRS, YFSETQ. The CDR3 sequence: CASSLGRGRVTEAFF. In nucleotides, the CDR3 is TGCGCCAGCAGCTTGGGACGGGGCCGGGTAACTGAAGCTTTCTTT.

This chain joins TRBV5-6 and TRBJ2-2, with 12 positions matching TRBD2. Unmatched junction bases numbered 7, after V lost 4 bases and J lost 6 bases. The CDR3 length is 16 residues. CDR1 is SGHDT and CDR2 is YYEEEE in the germline V gene. The CDR3, as DNA: TGTGCCAGCAGCGGACCTAGCGGGGGGGCCTCCGGGGAGCTGTTTTTT. Residues: CASSGPSGGASGELFF.

This chain connects TRBV5-4 to TRBJ1-1, with D unclear. Trimming shortened V by 5 bases and J by 0 bases, and 8 bases separated the two germline ends. The CDR3 runs to 13 residues. Germline CDR1 SGHNT, CDR2 YYREEE (reference sequence). For the CDR3, the DNA is TGTGCCAGCAGGGCGACACTGAACACTGAAGCTTTCTTT. It translates to CASRATLNTEAFF.

The rearrangement uses TRBV9 and TRBJ2-2; D is undetermined. The CDR3 totals 16 residues. The germline CDR1 and CDR2 sequences are SGDLS and YYNGEE. Trimming stripped 1 base from V and 3 bases from J, with 13 bases between. The chain's CDR3 is CASSVSGSTYTGELFF. The CDR3 DNA follows: TGTGCCAGCAGCGTATCTGGGTCCACATACACCGGGGAGCTGTTTTTT.

This sequence joins TRBV11-2 and TRBJ1-5; the match to TRBD1 covers 10 bases. J was trimmed by 6 bases and V by 5 bases; bases with no gene match: 4. The CDR3 length is 14 residues. From germline, CDR1 is SGHAT and CDR2 FQNNGV. The chain's CDR3 is CASSRDRGIQPQHF. CDR3 bases: TGTGCCAGCAGCCGGGACAGGGGCATTCAGCCCCAGCATTTT.